This T cell receptor (beta chain) appears in the sequencing data of a study of cytomegalovirus exposure and HLA in healthy donors. Healthy bone marrow donors made up the cohort. PCR primers comprised 60 Vbeta and 13 Jbeta primers. Per the original methods: In a later analysis, of 80 million to 90 million unique beta chains, 9 million to 11 million appeared in at least two donors. Measured with immunoSEQ multiplex PCR; TCRdb has only the in-frame clones, and not every one. That table supplies the V and J calls and clone size; D and trimming were determined from the DNA. Among about 250,000 clones listed, 70% to 90% were seen once. V lost 1 base and J lost 1; bases outside the gene matches: 14. The CDR3 covers 22 residues. CDR1 is SGHRS and CDR2 is YFSETQ in the germline V gene.

The source material was PBMCs. The sequence was obtained from a girl aged 2 to 10 in good health and CMV-seronegative. The chain joins TRBV5-1 to TRBJ2-1; 16 positions match TRBD2. DNA for the CDR3: TGCGCCAGCAGCTTGATAATGCCGGGACTAGCGGGAGGGCCGAGGTCCTACAATGAGCAGTTCTTC. Residues: CASSLIMPGLAGGPRSYNEQFF.